This passage covers 28 T cell receptor beta chains from one sample sequenced in a study of blood T cell repertoires in COVID-19. The repertoire was sequenced with immunoSEQ multiplex PCR; TCRdb's copy has only in-frame clones and lacks some. The data show 200,000 or so clones, about nine tenths seen once. The sequencing sample was made of peripheral blood. These receptors were obtained from a man aged 70 or older with active or convalescent COVID-19.

The J gene is TRBJ2-3, the V gene TRBV5-6; 10 bases map to TRBD1. The CDR3 consists of 15 residues. In germline, CDR1 is SGHDT, CDR2 YYEEEE. V shed 2 bases, J shed 3 bases, and the junction held 3 bases outside the gene matches. DNA of the CDR3: TGTGCCAGCAGCTTTCGGACAGGGGGTACAGATACGCAGTATTTT. It specifies CASSFRTGGTDTQYF.

This clone was recorded once. The CDR3 bases are TGTGCCAGCAGTTCTGGACAGGGAAAGCGGAATGAGCAGTTCTTC. As protein: CASSSGQGKRNEQFF. The genes are TRBV27 and TRBJ2-1, with 8 bases that match TRBD1. The CDR3 sequence is 15 residues long. The germline V gene encodes CDR1 MNHEY and CDR2 SMNVEV (reference sequence). V lost 4 bases and J lost 7; bases outside the gene matches: 9.

The rearrangement links TRBV5-8 to TRBJ2-5; a possible D gene is TRBD1 (7 bases). CDR3 length: 16 amino acids. CDR1 SGHTS and CDR2 YDEGEE come from the germline V gene. V dropped 0 bases and J dropped 5 bases, with 17 bases sitting between them. The DNA of the CDR3 is TGTGCCAGCAGCTTGGTTTCAGGGGGAGGTCTGGAGACCCAGTACTTC. Protein product: CASSLVSGGGLETQYF.

The rearrangement links TRBV5-4 to TRBJ2-1; 7 nucleotides line up with TRBD2. Looked up from germline, CDR1 is SGHNT and CDR2 is YYREEE (reference sequence). CDR3 size: 15 residues. V gave up 6 bases and J gave up 6 bases; unmatched junction bases: 12. Written as DNA, the CDR3 is TGTGCCAGCACTGGGAGCGGGGTTTCCGGCAATGAGCAGTTCTTC. Translating gives CASTGSGVSGNEQFF.

The DNA of the CDR3 is TGTGCCAGCAGCCCGGGACAGGGATCTAATTCACCCCTCCACTTT. It is translated as CASSPGQGSNSPLHF. V gene TRBV9 combines with J gene TRBJ1-6, with 9 bases aligning to TRBD1. CDR1 and CDR2 (germline): SGDLS, YYNGEE. CDR3 length: 15 residues. V shed 4 bases and J 6 bases; nucleotides not matched to a gene: 5.

The table lists this clone with a few counts. Other DNA variants within this sample encode the same CDR3. V is TRBV5-1 and J is TRBJ2-5, with TRBD1 matching over 7 bases. CDR3 length: 14 residues. Unmatched junction bases numbered 4, after V lost 4 bases and J lost 1 base. Germline-derived CDR1 and CDR2 are SGHRS and YFSETQ. The CDR3 sequence: CASSPGQAQETQYF. The CDR3 nucleotides read TGCGCCAGCAGCCCTGGACAGGCCCAAGAGACCCAGTACTTC.

The chain has TRBV18 and TRBJ1-1, with TRBD1 matching over 7 bases. V lost 4 bases, J lost 4 bases, and 3 bases stayed unmatched. Germline CDR1 is KGHSH and CDR2 is LQKENI. The CDR3 has 13 amino acids. In DNA, the CDR3 is TGTGCCAGCTCACGACAGGGCGGCACTGAAGCTTTCTTT. Translation gives CASSRQGGTEAFF.

The J gene is TRBJ2-1, the V gene TRBV5-1; 7 bases align to TRBD2. Trimming cost V 3 bases and J 6 bases; bases outside gene matches: 9. Germline V lookup: CDR1 SGHRS, CDR2 YFSETQ. This CDR3 comprises 15 residues. This CDR3 is CASSSGLVSSNEQFF. CDR3 coding DNA: TGCGCCAGCAGCTCAGGACTAGTATCCAGCAATGAGCAGTTCTTC.

This clone was found once. The J gene is TRBJ2-3, the V gene TRBV10-1; tentatively, D is TRBD2 (6 bases). CDR3 length equals 17 residues. V gave up 0 bases and J gave up 1 base, with 14 bases separating them. Germline-derived CDR1 and CDR2 are WNHNN and SYGVQD (reference sequence). CDR3 loop: CASSESVTSPGTDTQYF. The DNA of the CDR3 is TGCGCCAGCAGTGAGTCGGTTACTAGCCCTGGCACAGATACGCAGTATTTT.

The gene calls are TRBV6-2 or TRBV6-3 and TRBJ1-2; D perhaps matches TRBD1 (5 bases). Germline V gene data show CDR1 as MNHEY and CDR2 as SVGEGT. V was shortened by 4 bases and J by 6 bases, with 18 bases between the two germline ends. The CDR3 runs 15 residues. CDR3 in amino acids: CASSFGARGGHGYTF. The CDR3 DNA reads TGTGCCAGCAGTTTCGGAGCTCGGGGGGGTCATGGCTACACCTTC.

The genes are TRBV18 and TRBJ2-7, with 8 bases lining up with TRBD2. The ends lost 4 bases at V and 2 bases at J; junction bases unmatched: 4. This CDR3 is 14 amino acids long. The germline CDR1 and CDR2 sequences are KGHSH and LQKENI. The CDR3 DNA is TGTGCCAGCTCACTAGCGGGGCTCACCTACGAGCAGTACTTC. Protein: CASSLAGLTYEQYF. The full variable domain, rest sourced from reference TRBV18 and TRBJ2-7, is NAGVMQNPRHLVRRRGQEARLRCSPMKGHSHVYWYRQLPEEGLKFMVYLQKENIIDESGMPKERFSAEFPKEGPSILRIQQVVRGDSAAYFCASSLAGLTYEQYFGPGTRLTVT.

The J gene is TRBJ2-7, the V gene TRBV10-3; unclear D gene. Germline loops: CDR1 ENHRY, CDR2 SYGVKD. The CDR3 length is 14 residues. V was clipped by 6 bases and J by 0 bases, with 12 bases between them. CDR3 DNA: TGTGCCATCAGCCACAGTGATAACTCCTACGAGCAGTACTTC. This translates into CAISHSDNSYEQYF.

This clone has just a few counts. The V call is TRBV3-1 (or the pseudogene TRBV3-2), the J call TRBJ2-7; 11 bases match TRBD2. V shed 4 bases and J 7 bases; nucleotides not matched to a gene: 6. CDR3 length: 14 residues. Germline V gene lookup returns CDR1 LGHDT and CDR2 YNNKEL (reference sequence). The CDR3 protein is CASSLGLAGDEQYF. DNA of the CDR3: TGTGCCAGCAGCCTAGGACTAGCGGGCGATGAGCAGTACTTC.

The rearrangement links TRBV3-1 (or the pseudogene TRBV3-2) to TRBJ2-6, with a possible D match to TRBD1 (5 bases). V lost 8 bases, J lost 2 bases, and 7 bases lay in between. The CDR3 runs to 13 residues. Germline values: CDR1 LGHDT, CDR2 YNNKEL (reference sequence). The CDR3 region has the DNA TGTGCCAGCGGCAGGGCTGGGGCCAACGTCCTGACTTTC. Translation: CASGRAGANVLTF.

V is TRBV14 and J is TRBJ2-2; TRBD1 matches 9 bases. CDR1 is SGHDN and CDR2 is FVKESK in the germline V gene. This CDR3 region has 18 residues. V was clipped by 7 bases and J by 0 bases; unmatched bases: 12. In DNA, the CDR3 is TGTGCCAGCACCCCTACCTGGACAGGGGCCGCGAACACCGGGGAGCTGTTTTTT. Translation: CASTPTWTGAANTGELFF.

This CDR3 is CASSPRGLGYEQYF. CDR3 DNA: TGTGCCAGCAGCCCCCGCGGACTGGGCTACGAGCAGTACTTC. The gene calls are TRBV5-6 and TRBJ2-7; a possible D gene is TRBD2 (5 bases). The V and J ends lost 4 bases and 3 bases respectively, with 14 bases between them. The CDR3 runs 14 residues. Germline loops: CDR1 SGHDT, CDR2 YYEEEE.

The J gene is TRBJ2-7, the V gene TRBV28; tentative D call: TRBD2 (6 bases). The germline V gene encodes CDR1 MDHEN and CDR2 SYDVKM. This CDR3 has 16 residues. Trimming took off 5 bases at V and 6 bases at J, with 23 bases between the two ends. The CDR3 DNA reads as TGTGCCAGCAGTCCGAGAGGGCCGGGAGTCCCAGCCGAGCAGTACTTC. This sequence encodes CASSPRGPGVPAEQYF.

V usage is TRBV5-4 and J usage is TRBJ2-5; 11 positions match TRBD2. With V trimmed by 1 base and J by 5 bases, 10 bases remained unmatched. Germline assignment: CDR1 SGHNT and CDR2 YYREEE (reference sequence). CDR3 length: 17 residues. The CDR3 bases are TGTGCCAGCAGCTTGACGGTTAGCGGGGGGGCCTGGGAGACCCAGTACTTC. Protein product: CASSLTVSGGAWETQYF.

The V call is TRBV6-6, the J call TRBJ1-1; D is unclear. V lost 5 bases and J 6 bases, leaving 13 bases between the germline ends. Germline V gene sequence: CDR1 MNHNY, CDR2 SVGAGI (reference sequence). CDR3 size: 13 residues. CDR3 nucleotides: TGTGCCAGCAGTGGATTATTATATGCTGAAGCTTTCTTT. Translating gives CASSGLLYAEAFF.

The chain couples TRBV7-2 to TRBJ2-1, with a possible D match to TRBD2 (6 bases). V lost 5 bases and J 0 bases, leaving 11 bases between the germline ends. This CDR3 region has 15 residues. Germline V gives CDR1 SGHTA, CDR2 FQGNSA. CDR3 bases: TGTGCCAGCAGCCCGCCGCGGGGCTCCTACAATGAGCAGTTCTTC. It codes for CASSPPRGSYNEQFF.

In this sample, this clone turned up once. The V gene is TRBV10-3, the J gene TRBJ2-7; D gene ambiguous. The CDR3 sequence is 14 residues long. The germline V gene encodes CDR1 ENHRY and CDR2 SYGVKD. Deletions cut 3 bases from V and 0 bases from J, with 9 bases between. CDR3: CAISDVLSSYEQYF. The DNA of the CDR3 is TGTGCCATCAGTGACGTACTAAGCTCCTACGAGCAGTACTTC.

This chain links TRBV5-4 with TRBJ1-3, with 7 nucleotides matching TRBD1. Germline lookup yields CDR1 SGHNT and CDR2 YYREEE (reference sequence). There are 14 residues in the CDR3. V shed 4 bases and J 2 bases; nucleotides not matched to a gene: 3. This CDR3 is CASSRTGAGNTIYF. The CDR3 DNA sequence: TGTGCCAGCAGCAGGACAGGCGCTGGAAACACCATATATTTT.

This CDR3 reads CASGSLGQWADTQYF. The CDR3 region has the DNA TGTGCCAGCGGCTCATTGGGACAATGGGCAGATACGCAGTATTTT. The gene calls are TRBV27 and TRBJ2-3, with D perhaps matching TRBD1 (6 bases). Trimming stripped 8 bases from V and 4 bases from J, with 19 bases between. This CDR3 contains 15 residues. Germline V CDR1 and CDR2: MNHEY, SMNVEV (reference sequence).

This chain links TRBV28 with TRBJ2-4, with a tentative D call TRBD1 (7 bases). In germline, CDR1 is MDHEN, CDR2 SYDVKM. Trimming stripped 6 bases from V and 6 bases from J, with 24 bases between. The CDR3 loop spans 17 amino acids. The CDR3 is CASRTQGGNPITNIQYF. CDR3 in DNA: TGTGCCAGCAGGACTCAGGGGGGAAACCCTATAACAAACATTCAGTACTTC.

The table lists this clone with a few counts. This rearrangement joins TRBV7-9 to TRBJ1-5, with D uncertain. V gave up 5 bases and J gave up 5 bases, with 16 bases separating them. The length of the CDR3 is 15 residues. Germline V gives CDR1 SEHNR, CDR2 FQNEAQ (reference sequence). The CDR3 region has the DNA TGTGCCAGCAGCCGCGGGTCTAGTCAGCATCAGCCCCAGCATTTT. Translating it yields CASSRGSSQHQPQHF. Supplemented by reference TRBV7-9 and TRBJ1-5, the full variable domain reads DTGVSQNPRHKITKRGQNVTFRCDPISEHNRLYWYRQTLGQGPEFLTYFQNEAQLEKSRLLSDRFSAERPKGSFSTLEIQRTEQGDSAMYLCASSRGSSQHQPQHFGDGTRLSIL.

The CDR3 DNA follows: TGTGCCAGCAGCGCCACAGGGGGTGCGAACACCGGGGAGCTGTTTTTT. Amino acid sequence: CASSATGGANTGELFF. J is TRBJ2-2 and V is TRBV5-4, with 8 bases identical to TRBD1. This CDR3 spans 16 amino acids. V lost 4 bases to trimming and J lost 0 bases; unmatched junction nucleotides: 5. The germline V gene encodes CDR1 SGHNT and CDR2 YYREEE (reference sequence).

This clone was seen a handful of times. This chain joins TRBV7-2 and TRBJ1-4, with a tentative D call TRBD1 (6 bases). V was trimmed by 4 bases and J by 4 bases, leaving 10 bases between them. The CDR3 spans 14 residues. Germline CDR1 reads SGHTA; CDR2 reads FQGNSA. The CDR3 DNA reads TGTGCCAGCAGCTCCCAAGGGGGTAATGAAAAACTGTTTTTT. Translation: CASSSQGGNEKLFF.

The chain couples TRBV7-9 to TRBJ2-1; tentative D call: TRBD2 (5 bases). The CDR3 spans 14 residues. Per the germline V gene, CDR1 is SEHNR and CDR2 is FQNEAQ (reference sequence). V dropped 7 bases and J dropped 6 bases, with 16 bases sitting between them. CDR3: CASNPAGPINEQFF. The DNA for the CDR3 is TGTGCCAGCAACCCCGCGGGTCCTATCAATGAGCAGTTCTTC.